The 2 T cell receptor beta chains presented below share a single source sample, sequenced in a study of control samples from healthy donors and cancer patients. Sequencing used immunoSEQ multiplex PCR; TCRdb keeps in-frame clones, though not all of them. The data contain approximately 120,000 clones, around nine tenths of them singletons. The sample consisted of blood. Source of these receptors: a human donor in good health. The donor label of this sample is uncertain.

The chain has TRBV6-5 and TRBJ2-1; TRBD1 or TRBD2 may be the D gene (5 bases each). Trimming pared 2 bases from V and 8 bases from J, leaving 13 bases between. This CDR3 has 14 amino acids. Per germline, CDR1 MNHEY and CDR2 SVGAGI. The CDR3 DNA sequence: TGTGCCAGCAGTTACGGGGGTGGCAGATATGAGCAGTTCTTC. Translation: CASSYGGGRYEQFF.

The chain joins TRBV20-1 to TRBJ2-7; the match to TRBD1 covers 8 bases. CDR1 and CDR2 (germline): DFQATT, SNEGSKA (reference sequence). V gave up 6 bases and J gave up 7 bases; unmatched junction bases: 5. The CDR3 consists of 11 residues. In DNA form, the CDR3 reads TGCAGTGCCCCGACAGGGGCTGAGCAGTACTTC. As protein: CSAPTGAEQYF.